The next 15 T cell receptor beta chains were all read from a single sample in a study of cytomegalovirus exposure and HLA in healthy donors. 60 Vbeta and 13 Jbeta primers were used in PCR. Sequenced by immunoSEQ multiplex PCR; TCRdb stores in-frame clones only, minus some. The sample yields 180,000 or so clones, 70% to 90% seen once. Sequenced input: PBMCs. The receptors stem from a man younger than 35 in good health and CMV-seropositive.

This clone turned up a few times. The CDR3 loop is CASSSGTSVPDTQYF. CDR3 nucleotide sequence: TGTGCCAGCAGTTCCGGGACTAGCGTTCCAGATACGCAGTATTTT. The chain uses TRBV5-5 and TRBJ2-3, with 10 bases aligning to TRBD2. The CDR3 spans 15 residues. The germline V gene encodes CDR1 SGHKS and CDR2 YYEKEE (reference sequence). V lost 5 bases and J lost 4; bases outside the gene matches: 7.

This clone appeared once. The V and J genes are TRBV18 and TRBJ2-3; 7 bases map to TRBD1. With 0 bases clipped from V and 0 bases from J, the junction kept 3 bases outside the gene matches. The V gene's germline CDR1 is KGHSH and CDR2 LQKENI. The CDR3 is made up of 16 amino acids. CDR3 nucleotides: TGTGCCAGCTCACCACCTAACAGGGGAAGCACAGATACGCAGTATTTT. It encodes CASSPPNRGSTDTQYF.

The CDR3 protein is CASSFQAGGGYEQYF. CDR3 DNA sequence: TGTGCCAGCAGTTTCCAGGCGGGGGGAGGCTACGAGCAGTACTTC. This sequence joins TRBV27 and TRBJ2-7, with 8 bases that match TRBD2. This CDR3 comprises 15 residues. Germline CDR1 is MNHEY and CDR2 is SMNVEV (reference sequence). V was clipped by 3 bases and J by 3 bases; unmatched bases: 7.

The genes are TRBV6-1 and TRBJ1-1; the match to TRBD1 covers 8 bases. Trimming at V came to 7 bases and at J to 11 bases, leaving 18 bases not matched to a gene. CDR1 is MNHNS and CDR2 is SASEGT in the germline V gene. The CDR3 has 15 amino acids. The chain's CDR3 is CASIPRQGAQTMAFF. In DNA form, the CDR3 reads TGTGCCAGCATTCCGAGGCAGGGGGCACAGACGATGGCTTTCTTT.

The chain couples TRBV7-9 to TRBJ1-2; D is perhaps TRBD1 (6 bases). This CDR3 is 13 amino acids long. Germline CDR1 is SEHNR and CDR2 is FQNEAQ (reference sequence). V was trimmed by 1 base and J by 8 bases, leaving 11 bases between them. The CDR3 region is CASSLDGGRGYTF. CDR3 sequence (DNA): TGTGCCAGCAGCTTAGATGGGGGCCGGGGCTACACCTTC.

The CDR3 DNA reads as TGTGCCAGCAGCCGAGCGACAGGGGGGAACACTGAAGCTTTCTTT. It specifies CASSRATGGNTEAFF. This sequence joins TRBV7-9 and TRBJ1-1, with 9 positions matching TRBD1. The CDR3 contains 15 residues. CDR1 SEHNR and CDR2 FQNEAQ come from the germline V gene (reference sequence). Losses at the gene ends were 5 bases for V and 1 base for J; bases not matched to a gene: 5. The whole variable domain, remainder taken from reference TRBV7-9 and TRBJ1-1, is DTGVSQNPRHKITKRGQNVTFRCDPISEHNRLYWYRQTLGQGPEFLTYFQNEAQLEKSRLLSDRFSAERPKGSFSTLEIQRTEQGDSAMYLCASSRATGGNTEAFFGQGTRLTVV.

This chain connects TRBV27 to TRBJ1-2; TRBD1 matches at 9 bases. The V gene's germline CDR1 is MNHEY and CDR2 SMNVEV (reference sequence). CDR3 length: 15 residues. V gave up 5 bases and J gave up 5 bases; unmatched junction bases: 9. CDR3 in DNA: TGTGCCAGCAGTATAAAACCGGGACAGGGATATGGCTACACCTTC. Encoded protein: CASSIKPGQGYGYTF.

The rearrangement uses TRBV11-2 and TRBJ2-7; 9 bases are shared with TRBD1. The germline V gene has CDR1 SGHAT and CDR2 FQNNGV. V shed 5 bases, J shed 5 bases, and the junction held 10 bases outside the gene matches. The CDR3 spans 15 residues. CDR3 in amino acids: CASSSNRGRLNEQYF. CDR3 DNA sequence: TGTGCCAGCAGCAGCAACAGGGGGCGCCTAAACGAGCAGTACTTC.

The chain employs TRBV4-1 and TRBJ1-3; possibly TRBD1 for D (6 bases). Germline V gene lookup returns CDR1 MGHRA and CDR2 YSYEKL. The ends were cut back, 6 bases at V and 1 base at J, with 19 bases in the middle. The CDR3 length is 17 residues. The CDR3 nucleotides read TGCGCCAGCAGTATCCAACAGGGTCTCGCGTCTGGAAACACCATATATTTT. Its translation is CASSIQQGLASGNTIYF.

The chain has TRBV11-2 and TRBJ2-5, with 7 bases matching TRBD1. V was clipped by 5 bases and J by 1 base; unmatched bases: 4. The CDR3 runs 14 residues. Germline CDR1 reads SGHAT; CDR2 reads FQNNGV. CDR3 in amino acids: CASSDRVGQETQYF. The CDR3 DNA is TGTGCCAGCAGCGACAGGGTCGGCCAAGAGACCCAGTACTTC.

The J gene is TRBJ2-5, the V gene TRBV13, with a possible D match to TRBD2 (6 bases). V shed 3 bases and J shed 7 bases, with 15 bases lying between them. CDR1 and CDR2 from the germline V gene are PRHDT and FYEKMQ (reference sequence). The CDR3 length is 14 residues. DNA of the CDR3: TGTGCCAGCAGCTTCACCCTGGAGGGGTCGACCCAGTACTTC. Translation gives CASSFTLEGSTQYF.

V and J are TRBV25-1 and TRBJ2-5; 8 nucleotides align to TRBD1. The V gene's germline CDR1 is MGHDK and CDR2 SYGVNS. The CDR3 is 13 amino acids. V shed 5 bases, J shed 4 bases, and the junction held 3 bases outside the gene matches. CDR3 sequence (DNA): TGTGCCAGCAGTCGCGGACAGGGAGAGACCCAGTACTTC. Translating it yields CASSRGQGETQYF.

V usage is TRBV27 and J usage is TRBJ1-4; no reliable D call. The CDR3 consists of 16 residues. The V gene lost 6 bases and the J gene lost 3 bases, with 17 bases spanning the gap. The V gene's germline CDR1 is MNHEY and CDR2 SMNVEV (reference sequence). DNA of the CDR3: TGTGCCAGCAGATCCTTAAATATGGGCCCTAATGAAAAACTGTTTTTT. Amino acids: CASRSLNMGPNEKLFF. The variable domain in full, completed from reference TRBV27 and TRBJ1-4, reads EAQVTQNPRYLITVTGKKLTVTCSQNMNHEYMSWYRQDPGLGLRQIYYSMNVEVTDKGDVPEGYKVSRKEKRNFPLILESPSPNQTSLYFCASRSLNMGPNEKLFFGSGTQLSVL.

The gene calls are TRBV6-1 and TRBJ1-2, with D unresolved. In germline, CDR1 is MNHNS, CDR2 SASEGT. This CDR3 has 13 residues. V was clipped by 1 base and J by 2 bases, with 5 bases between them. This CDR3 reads CASSEDRNYGYTF. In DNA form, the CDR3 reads TGTGCCAGCAGTGAAGATCGGAACTATGGCTACACCTTC.

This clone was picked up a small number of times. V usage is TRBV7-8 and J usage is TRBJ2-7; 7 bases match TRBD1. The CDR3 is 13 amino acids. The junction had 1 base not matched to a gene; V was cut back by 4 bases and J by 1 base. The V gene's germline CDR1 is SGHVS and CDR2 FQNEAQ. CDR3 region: CASSSTGSYEQYF. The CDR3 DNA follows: TGTGCCAGCAGCTCGACAGGGTCCTACGAGCAGTACTTC.